The present T cell receptor (beta chain) was sequenced within a study of early T cells in non-severe SARS-CoV-2 infection (dated by TCRdb to about 2021). Describing the broader study: Because TCR sequencing was done on bulk RNA from unsorted whole blood, the alpha and beta chains could not be paired. Points the paper makes about the study in general: VDJdb matching was skewed toward anti-spike CD8 responses, so virus-specific expansions were likely underestimated and private and CD4 specificities were missed.

The method behind the library was 5' RACE. TCRdb names NextSeq 500 as the instrument used. The TCR library protocol attached unique molecular identifiers to individual cDNA molecules to correct for sequencing error and PCR bias. TCR alpha and beta chains were both sequenced, and the abundances of alpha and beta sequences in each sample were closely correlated with each other. The authors' pipeline ran thus. V gene, J gene and CDR3 annotation of TCR sequences was performed with Decombinator V4. Expanded TCRs were defined as changing significantly between any two time points under a Poisson model with p below 0.0001. Abundances of TCRs were expressed as counts per million after normalisation to the total number of TCRs sequenced in each sample. TRAV1-2 paired with TRAJ12, TRAJ20 or TRAJ33 defined MAIT TCRs, while TRAV10 paired with TRAJ18 defined iNKT TCRs. VDJdb, accessed 1 November 2021, was searched for CMV, EBV and SARS-CoV-2 annotated TCRs, excluding TCRs annotated for multiple antigens. TCRdb reran the public reads through fastp at Q25 and MiXCR, keeping productive beta chains. Each entry merges the rows of one CDR3 protein and shows their most common DNA and genes. The V and J calls were determined by TCRdb, not by the authors. In all, the sample holds some 30,000 distinct CDR3 sequences, and roughly 5.3% of those were seen once. Roughly 4% of the sample comes from the top ten.

Spanning cysteine to phenylalanine, the CDR3 consists of 17 amino acids. The sequence is cut down to CDR3 DNA, 51 bases in frame from base 1. CDR1 and CDR2 were assigned from the germline V gene as SGHDT and YYEEEE. V drops 4 bases and J drops 8 bases, leaving 22 bases in between. This clonotype was detected only a few times. Its target antigen remains unknown. No qualities accompany the bases; no much larger clone lies one base away. A case-control design nested within a healthcare worker cohort in London, UK, was used, with weekly nasopharyngeal swab PCR tests and blood sampling performed. Between 23 and 31 March 2020, the week of the UK lockdown, healthcare workers were enrolled and then followed up weekly for as long as 16 weeks.

The chain is encoded by TRBV5-6 joined to TRBJ1-6, with TRBD1 perhaps the D gene, on 5 matching bases. Input material: whole blood. This TCR came from an adult who was a healthcare worker with PCR-confirmed SARS-CoV-2 infection or an uninfected control (not recorded which). For the CDR3, the sequence is CASSTRLGVNLDSPLHF. The sequence in DNA is TGTGCCAGCAGCACCCGTCTGGGGGTGAACTTGGATTCACCCCTCCACTTT.